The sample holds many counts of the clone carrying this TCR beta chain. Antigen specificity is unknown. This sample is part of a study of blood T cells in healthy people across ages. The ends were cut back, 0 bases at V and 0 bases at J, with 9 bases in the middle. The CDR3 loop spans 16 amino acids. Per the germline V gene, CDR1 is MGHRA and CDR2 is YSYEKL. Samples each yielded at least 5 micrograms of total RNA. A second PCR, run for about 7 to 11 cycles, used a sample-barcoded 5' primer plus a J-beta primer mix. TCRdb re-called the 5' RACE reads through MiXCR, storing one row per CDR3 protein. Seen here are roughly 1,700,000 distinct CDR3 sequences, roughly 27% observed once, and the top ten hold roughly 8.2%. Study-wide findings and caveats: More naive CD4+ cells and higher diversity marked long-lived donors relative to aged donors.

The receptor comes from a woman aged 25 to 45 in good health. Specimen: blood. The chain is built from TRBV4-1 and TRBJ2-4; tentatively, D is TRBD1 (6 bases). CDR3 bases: TGCGCCAGCAGCCAAGAGGGGGCTGTAGCCAAAAACATTCAGTACTTC. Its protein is CASSQEGAVAKNIQYF.